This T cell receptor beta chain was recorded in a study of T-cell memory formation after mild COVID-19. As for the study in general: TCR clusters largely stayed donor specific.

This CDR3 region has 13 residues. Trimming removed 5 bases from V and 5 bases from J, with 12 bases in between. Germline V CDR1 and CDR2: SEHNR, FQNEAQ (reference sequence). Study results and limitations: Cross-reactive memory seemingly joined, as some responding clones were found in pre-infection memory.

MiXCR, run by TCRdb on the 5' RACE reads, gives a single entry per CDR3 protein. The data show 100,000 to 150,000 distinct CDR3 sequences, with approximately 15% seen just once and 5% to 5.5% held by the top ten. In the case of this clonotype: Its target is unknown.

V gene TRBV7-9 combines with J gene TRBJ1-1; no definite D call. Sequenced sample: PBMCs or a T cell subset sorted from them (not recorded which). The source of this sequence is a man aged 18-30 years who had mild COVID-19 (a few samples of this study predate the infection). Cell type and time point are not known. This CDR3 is CASSEVAYTEAFF. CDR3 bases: TGTGCCAGCAGCGAAGTGGCATATACTGAAGCTTTCTTT.